The present T cell receptor beta chain was sequenced within a study of OX40 agonist ivuxolimab in advanced cancers. Study in general: Previous treatment with anti-PD-1, anti-PD-L1 or anti-CTLA-4 therapy was allowed; 40% had received some.

J lost 6 bases, V lost 5 bases, and 8 bases had no gene match. The germline gives CDR1 SGHTA, CDR2 FQGNSA. This CDR3 spans 14 amino acids. Concerning this clone: The antigen is undetermined.

Study outcomes and limitations: Mean expanded clone counts were higher in CD8+ than CD4+ T cells. CD4+ and CD8+ blood T cells expanded clonally by week 6 at 0.1 to 3.0 mg/kg.

Sequenced by immunoSEQ multiplex PCR; TCRdb stores in-frame clones only, minus some. The data show 80,000 or so clones, roughly 84% seen once. This clonotype was sampled from an adult with an advanced solid tumor such as melanoma, head and neck, liver or kidney cancer. The genes are TRBV7-2 and TRBJ1-2; 8 positions agree with TRBD1. Here the sequenced sample was CD4+ or CD8+ T cells sorted from blood, taken in a trial of the OX40 agonist ivuxolimab. Written as DNA, the CDR3 is TGTGCCAGCAGCGGAGGACAGGGTCGCCATGGCTACACCTTC. Translated: CASSGGQGRHGYTF. Full variable domain (missing parts from reference TRBV7-2 and TRBJ1-2): GAGVSQSPSNKVTEKGKDVELRCDPISGHTALYWYRQSLGQGLEFLIYFQGNSAPDKSGLPSDRFSAERTGGSVSTLTIQRTQQEDSAVYLCASSGGQGRHGYTFGSGTRLTVV.